This T cell receptor (beta chain) emerged from a study of radiotherapy plus CTLA-4 blockade in lung cancer. Study-wide results and limits: Clones derived from tumor TCRs expanded in blood after radiotherapy plus ipilimumab.

There are 13 residues in the CDR3. The J segment lost 2 bases and the V segment lost 8 bases, leaving 6 bases of the junction unmatched. Germline CDR1 and CDR2: SNHLY and FYNNEI. Clones were sequenced by immunoSEQ multiplex PCR, and TCRdb holds only the in-frame ones, with some missing. The table shows 48,000 or so clones, with roughly 81% occurring only once. In the case of this clone: Antigen: not known.

The chain employs TRBV2 and TRBJ2-7, with 7 bases aligning to TRBD1. The clonotype originates from a human donor with non-small cell lung cancer whose response to radiotherapy plus ipilimumab could not be evaluated. The material was peripheral blood, obtained from a patient treated with radiotherapy plus ipilimumab. CDR3 region: CASREGQTYEQYF. CDR3 bases: TGTGCCAGCCGAGAGGGACAGACCTACGAGCAGTACTTC. Full variable domain (remainder filled in from reference TRBV2 and TRBJ2-7): EPEVTQTPSHQVTQMGQEVILRCVPISNHLYFYWYRQILGQKVEFLVSFYNNEISEKSEIFDDQFSVERPDGSNFTLKIRSTKLEDSAMYFCASREGQTYEQYFGPGTRLTVT.